This entry concerns a single TCR beta chain. No antigen is known for it. The data are from a study of cytomegalovirus exposure and HLA in healthy donors. Study-level points and caveats: When analyzed later, the rates of TCR association showed variation by HLA locus, with DRB1 the most and HLA-C the fewest. CMV serostatus was the sole immune exposure data available. A later analysis showed HLA-associated TCR beta chains outstripping equally common others in clonal expansion.

V lost 1 base and J 5 bases, leaving 14 bases between the germline ends. The CDR3 is made up of 15 amino acids. The germline CDR1 and CDR2 sequences are MNHNS and SASEGT. Healthy bone marrow donors made up the donor group. The primer mix had 60 Vbeta and 13 Jbeta primers. Sequenced by immunoSEQ multiplex PCR; TCRdb stores in-frame clones only, minus some. The table lists roughly 88,000 clones, over 75% of them singletons. This chain connects TRBV6-1 to TRBJ1-1; perhaps TRBD1 as D (5 bases). This TCR came from a young man in good health and CMV-seropositive. Sequences were obtained from PBMCs. The CDR3 loop reads CASSEEGTGGTEAFF. The CDR3 DNA follows: TGTGCCAGCAGTGAAGAAGGGACTGGGGGGACTGAAGCTTTCTTT.